Listed below are T cell receptor beta chains from one sample, sequenced in a study of T cells after yellow fever vaccination. TCRdb reprocessed the 5' RACE reads with MiXCR, giving one entry per CDR3 protein. The sample yields about 630,000 distinct CDR3 sequences, 9% to 15% seen once. Sequencing was performed on PBMCs, taken on the day of the yellow fever booster vaccination. The origin of the receptors is a man aged 30-40 years who received the YFV17D yellow fever vaccine. The CDR3 runs from the conserved cysteine through the conserved F or W. A D gene is named only where the DNA matches it firmly. For some rows the clone size is stated as once, few or many, or as a class when expanded; others skip it.

TRBV14	few	.	TRBJ1-4	CASSQFDLSGGSNEKLFF	TGTGCCAGCAGCCAATTCGACCTCTCGGGGGGCTCTAATGAAAAACTGTTTTTT
TRBV12-3/TRBV12-4	.	TRBD1	TRBJ1-4	CASSLTGGGDEKLFF	TGTGCCAGCAGCCTGACAGGGGGCGGGGATGAAAAACTGTTTTTT
TRBV9	few	.	TRBJ2-1	CASSVDEASYNEQFF	TGTGCCAGCAGCGTAGATGAGGCCTCCTACAATGAGCAGTTCTTC
TRBV6-2/TRBV6-3	.	TRBD1	TRBJ1-1	CATGPERGHLIAEAFF	TGTGCCACCGGACCAGAAAGGGGGCATTTAATAGCTGAAGCTTTCTTT
TRBV11-3	.	TRBD2	TRBJ2-7	CASSLDQLASEQYF	TGTGCCAGCAGCTTAGATCAACTAGCGAGCGAGCAGTACTTC
TRBV7-2	few	TRBD2	TRBJ2-5	CASSLETSGARATQYF	TGTGCCAGCAGCTTAGAAACTAGCGGGGCCCGGGCCACCCAGTACTTC
TRBV5-1	.	.	TRBJ2-3	CASGPGDTQYF	TGCGCCAGCGGGCCTGGGGATACGCAGTATTTT
TRBV18	few	TRBD2	TRBJ2-1	CASSPEIERSSGSWGNEQFF	TGTGCCAGCTCACCAGAAATCGAGAGGTCTAGCGGGAGTTGGGGGAATGAGCAGTTCTTC
TRBV4-3	.	TRBD2	TRBJ2-5	CASSLGGGFQETQYF	TGCGCCAGCAGCCTTGGGGGAGGGTTCCAAGAGACCCAGTACTTC
TRBV15	.	TRBD2	TRBJ2-5	CATSGGLEETQYF	TGTGCCACCAGCGGAGGACTAGAAGAGACCCAGTACTTC
TRBV12-3/TRBV12-4	.	.	TRBJ2-5	CASSWDRWETQYF	TGTGCCAGCAGTTGGGACCGGTGGGAGACCCAGTACTTC
TRBV28	.	.	TRBJ2-1	CASRRVGNEQFF	TGTGCCAGCAGGAGGGTGGGCAATGAGCAGTTCTTC
TRBV20-1	.	.	TRBJ1-1	CSAQRGSGTEAFF	TGCAGTGCTCAGAGAGGGTCCGGCACTGAAGCTTTCTTT
TRBV5-1	few	.	TRBJ1-2	CASSLEAGSGYTF	TGCGCCAGCAGCTTGGAAGCAGGGTCCGGCTACACCTTC
TRBV20-1	.	TRBD1	TRBJ2-7	CSAFPGQVSYEQYF	TGCAGTGCCTTCCCCGGACAGGTCTCCTACGAGCAGTACTTC
TRBV6-5	.	TRBD2	TRBJ2-1	CASSYSRGRSSEQFF	TGTGCCAGCAGTTACTCCCGCGGGAGAAGTAGTGAGCAGTTCTTC
TRBV24-1	few	.	TRBJ2-7	CATSDYRDGTYEQYF	TGTGCCACCAGTGATTACCGGGACGGAACCTACGAGCAGTACTTC
TRBV6-1	few	.	TRBJ2-1	CASKREIGNEQFF	TGTGCCAGCAAACGGGAGATCGGCAATGAGCAGTTCTTC
TRBV7-2	many	.	TRBJ2-1	CASSQTVRGSSYNEQFF	TGTGCCAGCAGCCAAACGGTTCGGGGGAGCTCCTACAATGAGCAGTTCTTC
TRBV7-2	.	TRBD2	TRBJ2-7	CASSLWTRVSDEQYF	TGTGCCAGCAGCTTATGGACTAGGGTGTCCGACGAGCAGTACTTC
TRBV9	.	TRBD2	TRBJ2-7	CASSVGTSGTHEQYF	TGTGCCAGCAGCGTGGGAACTAGCGGGACCCACGAGCAGTACTTC
TRBV4-1	many	.	TRBJ2-7	CASSQTTSVSYEQYF	TGCGCCAGCAGCCAGACGACTAGTGTCTCCTACGAGCAGTACTTC
TRBV29-1	few	TRBD2	TRBJ2-1	CSVDGREGYNEQFF	TGCAGCGTTGATGGGCGGGAGGGATACAATGAGCAGTTCTTC
TRBV11-2	.	.	TRBJ2-1	CASSIDYLSEQFF	TGTGCCAGCAGCATCGACTACCTTTCTGAGCAGTTCTTC
TRBV19	.	.	TRBJ2-1	CASNSGFSYNEQFF	TGTGCCAGTAATTCAGGGTTTTCCTACAATGAGCAGTTCTTC
TRBV15	.	TRBD2	TRBJ2-7	CATRPAGRHEQYF	TGTGCCACCAGGCCAGCGGGAAGACACGAGCAGTACTTC
TRBV30	.	.	TRBJ2-5	CAWGGKGRQETQYF	TGTGCCTGGGGCGGAAAGGGTAGGCAAGAGACCCAGTACTTC
TRBV29-1	.	.	TRBJ2-2	CSVVFGSGELFF	TGCAGCGTTGTATTCGGATCCGGGGAGCTGTTTTTT
TRBV12-3/TRBV12-4	few	.	TRBJ2-3	CASRRRDSLTDTQYF	TGTGCCAGCCGCCGGCGGGACAGTTTGACAGATACGCAGTATTTT
TRBV7-2	few	.	TRBJ2-5	CASSILGTVEETQYF	TGTGCCAGCAGCATCCTCGGGACGGTGGAGGAGACCCAGTACTTC
TRBV9	.	TRBD2	TRBJ2-1	CASSVGGTSMYEQFF	TGTGCCAGCAGCGTAGGTGGGACTAGTATGTATGAGCAGTTCTTC
TRBV6-5	few	TRBD2	TRBJ2-7	CASSYPGEGGHEQYF	TGTGCCAGCAGTTATCCCGGGGAGGGAGGCCACGAGCAGTACTTC
TRBV12-5	.	TRBD2	TRBJ2-7	CASGLLAGAEEQYF	TGTGCTAGTGGTCTACTAGCGGGAGCAGAAGAGCAGTACTTC
TRBV10-3	.	TRBD1	TRBJ2-5	CAIRGQGETQYF	TGTGCCATCAGGGGACAGGGGGAGACCCAGTACTTC
TRBV6-2/TRBV6-3	.	TRBD2	TRBJ2-7	CASSSGLARSYEQYF	TGTGCCAGCAGCTCCGGACTAGCCCGCTCCTACGAGCAGTACTTC
TRBV18	.	.	TRBJ2-7	CASSRMAGQSYEQYF	TGTGCCAGCTCACGGATGGCGGGGCAGTCCTACGAGCAGTACTTC
TRBV11-2	few	.	TRBJ1-2	CASSVGHRADYGYTF	TGTGCCAGCAGCGTGGGACACAGGGCCGACTATGGCTACACCTTC
TRBV28	few	.	TRBJ2-5	CASSPHGGGYQETQYF	TGTGCCAGCAGTCCCCACGGGGGCGGGTACCAAGAGACCCAGTACTTC
TRBV25-1	once	TRBD2	TRBJ2-1	CASSESPGTSGSSEQFF	TGTGCCAGCAGTGAAAGCCCCGGGACTAGCGGGAGTAGTGAGCAGTTCTTC
TRBV5-5	few	.	TRBJ1-4	CASSPGATTNEKLFF	TGTGCCAGCAGCCCTGGGGCTACAACTAATGAAAAACTGTTTTTT
TRBV27	many	.	TRBJ2-7	CASSLGAPGLPNEQYF	TGTGCCAGCAGCTTGGGGGCTCCGGGACTTCCCAACGAGCAGTACTTC
TRBV11-2	once	TRBD2	TRBJ2-7	CASSPMRGGLAGGISYEQYF	TGTGCCAGCAGCCCCATGAGGGGGGGACTAGCGGGAGGGATCTCCTACGAGCAGTACTTC
TRBV20-1	.	TRBD1	TRBJ2-7	CSARVGSGQISYEQYF	TGCAGTGCTAGAGTTGGTTCGGGACAGATCTCCTACGAGCAGTACTTC
TRBV20-1	.	TRBD2	TRBJ2-1	CCAKQTSGRASSYNEQFF	TGCTGTGCTAAACAGACTAGCGGGAGGGCCTCATCCTACAATGAGCAGTTCTTC
TRBV5-1	few	.	TRBJ2-1	CASSRDRNEQFF	TGCGCCAGCAGCAGAGATAGGAATGAGCAGTTCTTC
TRBV7-8	few	.	TRBJ2-1	CASSWGGTGYYNEQFF	TGTGCCAGCAGCTGGGGCGGGACGGGGTACTACAATGAGCAGTTCTTC
TRBV19	.	TRBD1	TRBJ2-4	CASRGRTGLNIQYF	TGTGCCAGTCGGGGTCGGACAGGGTTAAACATTCAGTACTTC
TRBV20-1	.	.	TRBJ2-5	CSARPSQETQYF	TGCAGTGCTAGACCTTCCCAAGAGACCCAGTACTTC
TRBV7-8	.	.	TRBJ2-1	CASSPIWNEQFF	TGTGCCAGCAGCCCCATATGGAATGAGCAGTTCTTC
TRBV5-1	few	.	TRBJ2-5	CASSLANVRIQETQYF	TGCGCCAGCAGCTTGGCCAATGTACGCATACAAGAGACCCAGTACTTC
TRBV4-3	.	.	TRBJ2-1	CASNLEYSPHNEQFF	TGCGCCAGCAACCTTGAATATTCGCCCCACAATGAGCAGTTCTTC
TRBV12-3/TRBV12-4	.	TRBD2	TRBJ2-1	CASSLEAGGPYEQFF	TGTGCCAGCAGTTTAGAAGCGGGAGGGCCCTATGAGCAGTTCTTC
TRBV5-1	few	.	TRBJ1-1	CASSLVSGAGTEAFF	TGCGCCAGCAGCTTGGTCTCTGGGGCGGGCACTGAAGCTTTCTTT
TRBV10-3	.	.	TRBJ2-3	CAITGSGNTDTQYF	TGTGCCATCACAGGTAGCGGAAACACAGATACGCAGTATTTT
TRBV20-1	few	.	TRBJ2-7	CSARDVADSIYEQYF	TGCAGTGCTAGAGATGTTGCGGATTCGATCTACGAGCAGTACTTC